The 25 T cell receptor beta chains in this list originate from one sample, sequenced in a study of blood T cell repertoires in COVID-19. Clones were sequenced by immunoSEQ multiplex PCR, and TCRdb holds only the in-frame ones, with some missing. The sample gives about 280,000 clones, approximately 90% of which show up once; approximately 2% is in the top ten. Sequencing was carried out using PBMCs or T cells enriched from blood (not recorded which). The source is a woman in her fifties or sixties in a cohort exposed to, infected with or recovered from COVID-19 (not recorded which).

V usage is TRBV24-1 and J usage is TRBJ2-4, with D possibly matching TRBD1 (7 bases). The CDR3 runs to 19 residues. Trimming took 3 bases from V and 1 from J, leaving 21 bases between them. CDR1 and CDR2 (germline): KGHDR, SFDVKD. This CDR3 is CATSDRSRGEKGAKNIQYF. CDR3 DNA: TGTGCCACCAGTGATCGGAGCAGGGGGGAAAAGGGGGCCAAAAACATTCAGTACTTC.

The chain combines TRBV27 with TRBJ1-2, with TRBD1 matching over 9 bases. The CDR3 length is 15 residues. Germline CDR1 reads MNHEY; CDR2 reads SMNVEV (reference sequence). Trimming cost V 6 bases and J 5 bases; bases outside gene matches: 10. The CDR3 DNA reads TGTGCCAGCAGATCAACAGGGGGCGCGGTTTATGGCTACACCTTC. This encodes CASRSTGGAVYGYTF.

The gene calls are TRBV24-1 and TRBJ2-1; 9 nucleotides line up with TRBD2. J was trimmed by 3 bases and V by 3 bases; bases with no gene match: 5. From germline, CDR1 is KGHDR and CDR2 SFDVKD. The CDR3 spans 16 residues. CDR3 amino acids: CATSDQRLAVYNEQFF. DNA of the CDR3: TGTGCCACCAGTGATCAAAGACTAGCGGTCTACAATGAGCAGTTCTTC.

The V and J genes are TRBV27 and TRBJ1-1; TRBD1 is a possible D gene (6 bases). In germline, CDR1 is MNHEY, CDR2 SMNVEV (reference sequence). The CDR3 has 12 amino acids. Trimming shortened V by 4 bases and J by 5 bases, and 8 bases separated the two germline ends. The CDR3 is CASSSRGTEAFF. CDR3 DNA: TGTGCCAGCAGTTCAAGGGGGACTGAAGCTTTCTTT.

The chain couples TRBV6-1 to TRBJ2-7, with D perhaps matching TRBD2 (5 bases). Looked up from germline, CDR1 is MNHNS and CDR2 is SASEGT. Trimming removed 2 bases at V and 2 bases at J, with 13 bases between. The CDR3 length is 15 residues. CDR3 sequence reads: CASSERRARTYEQYF. The CDR3 DNA follows: TGTGCCAGCAGTGAAAGGCGGGCCCGAACCTACGAGCAGTACTTC.

The V gene is TRBV4-1, the J gene TRBJ2-3; 7 bases are a match to TRBD2. Germline CDR1 is MGHRA and CDR2 is YSYEKL. The CDR3 runs 16 residues. The V segment lost 1 base and the J segment 2 bases; nucleotides outside the gene matches: 6. As DNA, the CDR3 is TGCGCCAGCAGCCAAGGGCCAGCGGGGATCACAGATACGCAGTATTTT. Its protein is CASSQGPAGITDTQYF.

The V gene is TRBV5-4, the J gene TRBJ1-2; maybe TRBD1 (5 bases). Trimming removed 2 bases at V and 1 base at J, with 9 bases between. CDR1 and CDR2 from the germline V gene are SGHNT and YYREEE (reference sequence). The CDR3 spans 14 residues. In DNA form, the CDR3 reads TGTGCCAGCAGCTTTAGGGGCATTAACTATGGCTACACCTTC. Protein: CASSFRGINYGYTF.

The V gene is TRBV28, the J gene TRBJ1-2; D not resolved. V was shortened by 6 bases and J by 0 bases, with 14 bases between the two germline ends. CDR1 and CDR2 (germline): MDHEN, SYDVKM. This CDR3 spans 15 amino acids. CDR3 in amino acids: CASSRGVQTNYGYTF. The DNA for the CDR3 is TGTGCCAGCAGCCGCGGTGTCCAGACTAACTATGGCTACACCTTC.

The rearrangement uses TRBV9 and TRBJ1-6; D is possibly TRBD1 (6 bases). Deletions cut 0 bases from V and 9 bases from J, with 13 bases between. Germline values: CDR1 SGDLS, CDR2 YYNGEE. There are 15 residues in the CDR3. DNA for the CDR3: TGTGCCAGCAGCGTAGGTGAACAGACAGGTTCACCCCTCCACTTT. It codes for CASSVGEQTGSPLHF.

This chain connects TRBV3-1 (or the pseudogene TRBV3-2) to TRBJ1-1; D ambiguous. The CDR3 length is 11 residues. Trimming left V 7 bases short and J 3 bases short, with 6 bases between. Germline-derived CDR1 and CDR2 are LGHDT and YNNKEL (reference sequence). CDR3 sequence reads: CASTSHTEAFF. The DNA for the CDR3 is TGTGCCAGCACCTCCCACACTGAAGCTTTCTTT.

The V call is TRBV20-1, the J call TRBJ2-1; D may be TRBD2 (5 bases). CDR3 size: 10 residues. Per germline, CDR1 DFQATT and CDR2 SNEGSKA (reference sequence). CDR3 bases: TGCAGCCCACGAGGGAATGAGCAGTTCTTC. Protein sequence: CSPRGNEQFF.

The chain is built from TRBV4-1 and TRBJ2-1, with TRBD2 matching 8 bases. The CDR3 has 17 residues. From germline, CDR1 is MGHRA and CDR2 YSYEKL. V lost 3 bases to trimming and J lost 1 base; unmatched junction nucleotides: 8. CDR3 amino acids: CASSQATSGNSYNEQFF. For the CDR3, the DNA is TGCGCCAGCAGCCAGGCTACTAGCGGTAATTCCTACAATGAGCAGTTCTTC.

The chain has TRBV3-1 (or the pseudogene TRBV3-2) and TRBJ1-1; 7 bases are a match to TRBD1. Per the germline V gene, CDR1 is LGHDT and CDR2 is YNNKEL (reference sequence). CDR3 length: 17 amino acids. The J segment lost 3 bases and the V segment lost 0 bases, leaving 10 bases of the junction unmatched. The CDR3, as DNA: TGTGCCAGCAGCCAAGAATCGGTGACAGGGAGTTACACTGAAGCTTTCTTT. Amino acids: CASSQESVTGSYTEAFF.

The CDR3 spells CASSLAEGNSYGYTF. The CDR3 coding sequence is TGTGCCAGCAGCTTAGCCGAGGGCAACAGCTATGGCTACACCTTC. The chain links TRBV7-8 to TRBJ1-2; D is undetermined. Germline CDR1 and CDR2: SGHVS and FQNEAQ. V lost 0 bases and J 4 bases, leaving 12 bases between the germline ends. This CDR3 has 15 amino acids.

V usage is TRBV30 and J usage is TRBJ2-5, with D uncertain. CDR1 is GTSNPN, CDR2 SVGIG, per germline (reference sequence). V lost 2 bases to trimming and J lost 0 bases, with 4 bases between them. CDR3 length: 12 amino acids. The CDR3 DNA sequence: TGTGCCTGGAGTAGCAACCAAGAGACCCAGTACTTC. Protein: CAWSSNQETQYF. Supplemented by reference TRBV30 and TRBJ2-5, the full variable domain reads SQTIHQWPATLVQPVGSPLSLECTVEGTSNPNLYWYRQAAGRGLQLLFYSVGIGQISSEVPQNLSASRPQDRQFILSSKKLLLSDSGFYLCAWSSNQETQYFGPGTRLLVL.

The genes are TRBV18 and TRBJ1-2; D unresolved. Per germline, CDR1 KGHSH and CDR2 LQKENI. The CDR3 has 14 residues. V was shortened by 2 bases and J by 2 bases, with 9 bases between the two germline ends. CDR3 loop: CASSPFGENYGYTF. As DNA, the CDR3 is TGTGCCAGCTCACCATTCGGAGAAAACTATGGCTACACCTTC.

The J gene is TRBJ1-1, the V gene TRBV11-2, with D hard to call. CDR1 SGHAT and CDR2 FQNNGV come from the germline V gene. The V end was cut by 5 bases, the J end by 1 base, with 8 bases between. The length of the CDR3 is 13 residues. CDR3 coding DNA: TGTGCCAGCAGCCGAGGGCCGAACACTGAAGCTTTCTTT. Residues: CASSRGPNTEAFF. The full variable domain, with the rest looked up from reference TRBV11-2 and TRBJ1-1, is EAGVAQSPRYKIIEKRQSVAFWCNPISGHATLYWYQQILGQGPKLLIQFQNNGVVDDSQLPKDRFSAERLKGVDSTLKIQPAKLEDSAVYLCASSRGPNTEAFFGQGTRLTVV.

This clone was detected only once. The chain combines TRBV7-8 with TRBJ2-1; TRBD2 aligns across 14 bases. The CDR3 is 16 amino acids. The V gene's germline CDR1 is SGHVS and CDR2 FQNEAQ. V dropped 5 bases and J dropped 8; count of bases not matched to a gene: 8. The CDR3 region is CASSPPGTSGSYEQFF. Written as DNA, the CDR3 is TGTGCCAGCAGCCCCCCCGGGACTAGCGGGAGTTATGAGCAGTTCTTC.

The V gene is TRBV9, the J gene TRBJ2-1; maybe TRBD2 (5 bases). Germline V lookup: CDR1 SGDLS, CDR2 YYNGEE. The CDR3 is made up of 16 amino acids. V dropped 3 bases and J dropped 7 bases, with 20 bases sitting between them. As DNA, the CDR3 is TGTGCCAGCAGCGCTCCCAGTGGACCTTCGGGGAATGAGCAGTTCTTC. Encoded protein: CASSAPSGPSGNEQFF.

The CDR3 region is CASSWDSGLAGVSGELFF. The CDR3 bases are TGTGCCAGCAGCTGGGACAGTGGACTAGCGGGAGTTTCCGGGGAGCTGTTTTTT. J is TRBJ2-2 and V is TRBV27, with 13 positions matching TRBD2. The germline CDR1 and CDR2 sequences are MNHEY and SMNVEV (reference sequence). Trimming cost V 6 bases and J 6 bases; bases outside gene matches: 13. This CDR3 is 18 amino acids long.

This clone was recorded once. The gene calls are TRBV21-1 and TRBJ2-7; TRBD1 was called by the table and not checked on the DNA. TRBV21-1 is described as a pseudogene. This CDR3 region has 13 residues. The CDR3 is CASSHRDRDQQYF. The CDR3 nucleotides read TGTGCCAGCAGTCACCGGGACAGGGACCAGCAGTACTTC.

To note about this clone: Other DNA sequences within the sample encode an identical CDR3. The chain couples TRBV5-4 to TRBJ2-5; 8 bases align to TRBD1. The CDR3 consists of 13 residues. CDR1 SGHNT and CDR2 YYREEE come from the germline V gene (reference sequence). V shed 0 bases and J 5 bases; nucleotides not matched to a gene: 0. DNA of the CDR3: TGTGCCAGCAGCTTGGGACAGGGGGAGACCCAGTACTTC. Amino acids: CASSLGQGETQYF.

This clone came up once. This sequence joins TRBV5-1 and TRBJ2-2; D remains ambiguous. The CDR3 runs 15 residues. The germline CDR1 and CDR2 sequences are SGHRS and YFSETQ. Trimming took 4 bases from V and 0 from J, leaving 10 bases between them. CDR3 in DNA: TGCGCCAGCAGCCCGATGACTGCGAACACCGGGGAGCTGTTTTTT. Amino acid sequence: CASSPMTANTGELFF.

The V gene is TRBV18, the J gene TRBJ1-5; D remains unclear. Looked up from germline, CDR1 is KGHSH and CDR2 is LQKENI. Trimming took 5 bases from V and 3 from J, leaving 11 bases between them. This CDR3 is 14 amino acids long. CDR3 sequence (DNA): TGTGCCAGCTCAACGGGGAGCCCCAATCAGCCCCAGCATTTT. It translates to CASSTGSPNQPQHF.

The V gene is TRBV7-2, the J gene TRBJ1-5; the D is unclear. The V end was cut by 1 base, the J end by 9 bases, with 10 bases between. The CDR3 consists of 13 residues. Germline values: CDR1 SGHTA, CDR2 FQGNSA. CDR3: CASSLERLGPQHF. The CDR3 coding sequence is TGTGCCAGCAGCTTAGAGCGGTTGGGGCCCCAGCATTTT.